These 17 T cell receptor beta chains share one sample of origin, sequenced in a study of blood T cell repertoires in COVID-19. The repertoire was sequenced with immunoSEQ multiplex PCR; TCRdb's copy has only in-frame clones and lacks some. Of approximately 240,000 clones in the sample, 82% were seen once. What was sequenced was peripheral blood. The receptors stem from a woman over 75 with active or convalescent COVID-19.

The chain is built from TRBV30 and TRBJ2-2, with no clear D. This CDR3 has 14 amino acids. CDR1 is GTSNPN, CDR2 SVGIG, per germline (reference sequence). Trimming cost V 1 base and J 2 bases, with 8 bases left between them. DNA for the CDR3: TGTGCCTGGAGTGAACAGCTAAACACCGGGGAGCTGTTTTTT. Translated: CAWSEQLNTGELFF.

The rearrangement uses TRBV30 and TRBJ2-5, with 8 bases that match TRBD2. The CDR3 has 16 amino acids. CDR1 and CDR2 (germline): GTSNPN, SVGIG (reference sequence). Trimming removed 0 bases from V and 4 bases from J; junction bases left unmatched: 10. CDR3 in DNA: TGTGCCTGGAGTGTACGCCTGACTAGCGTTTTAGAGACCCAGTACTTC. Translated, it gives CAWSVRLTSVLETQYF. Looking up the rest from reference TRBV30 and TRBJ2-5 gives the full variable domain: SQTIHQWPATLVQPVGSPLSLECTVEGTSNPNLYWYRQAAGRGLQLLFYSVGIGQISSEVPQNLSASRPQDRQFILSSKKLLLSDSGFYLCAWSVRLTSVLETQYFGPGTRLLVL.

The V and J genes are TRBV7-6 and TRBJ2-2, with a possible D match to TRBD1 (5 bases). This CDR3 contains 17 residues. V was shortened by 1 base and J by 0 bases, with 12 bases between the two germline ends. Per germline, CDR1 SGHVS and CDR2 FNYEAQ. The CDR3 DNA follows: TGTGCCAGCAGCTTAGAGTATCCAGGGTCGAACACCGGGGAGCTGTTTTTT. It encodes CASSLEYPGSNTGELFF.

This chain connects TRBV19 to TRBJ1-1, with TRBD1 matching over 10 bases. V shed 3 bases and J 0 bases; nucleotides not matched to a gene: 7. The germline V gene encodes CDR1 LNHDA and CDR2 SQIVND (reference sequence). This CDR3 spans 17 amino acids. The CDR3 is CASSMRTGGILNTEAFF. The CDR3 DNA sequence: TGTGCCAGTAGTATGCGGACAGGGGGTATATTGAACACTGAAGCTTTCTTT.

Note on this clone: The same CDR3 can be traced to other DNA sequences in this sample. The chain recombines TRBV18 with TRBJ1-2; 11 bases agree with TRBD1. With 3 bases clipped from V and 5 bases from J, the junction kept 5 bases outside the gene matches. Germline CDR1 KGHSH, CDR2 LQKENI. There are 15 residues in the CDR3. In DNA, the CDR3 is TGTGCCAGCTCACCCGGACAGGGGGCGGATTATGGCTACACCTTC. This translates into CASSPGQGADYGYTF.

The CDR3 DNA sequence: TGTGCCAGCAGCTTAGCGGCAGGGAATGGCTACACCTTC. Translated: CASSLAAGNGYTF. V usage is TRBV7-2 and J usage is TRBJ1-2; the D gene is possibly TRBD1 (5 bases). Germline V gene sequence: CDR1 SGHTA, CDR2 FQGNSA. V lost 0 bases and J lost 6, with 8 bases in between. The CDR3 has 13 amino acids.

The chain recombines TRBV27 with TRBJ2-4, with no clear D. Trimming left V 6 bases short and J 2 bases short, with 14 bases between. The CDR3 consists of 15 residues. CDR1 and CDR2 (germline): MNHEY, SMNVEV (reference sequence). The CDR3 here is CASSQSAQTKNIQYF. The CDR3 DNA sequence: TGTGCCAGCAGCCAATCTGCACAGACCAAAAACATTCAGTACTTC.

This chain uses TRBV19 with TRBJ1-5; 11 nucleotides match TRBD1. This CDR3 is 14 amino acids long. In germline, CDR1 is LNHDA, CDR2 SQIVND (reference sequence). V shed 6 bases and J 9 bases; nucleotides not matched to a gene: 7. DNA for the CDR3: TGTGCCAGTAGGTGGGACAGGGGGATTTCGCCCCAGCATTTT. It encodes CASRWDRGISPQHF.

This sequence joins TRBV2 and TRBJ1-4; perhaps TRBD1 as D (5 bases). Germline values: CDR1 SNHLY, CDR2 FYNNEI. The CDR3 is 15 residues long. V was shortened by 7 bases and J by 8 bases, with 20 bases between the two germline ends. CDR3 protein: CASKPQGLTAEKLFF. DNA of the CDR3: TGTGCCAGCAAGCCCCAGGGCTTAACGGCGGAAAAACTGTTTTTT. Based on the CDR3 plus reference TRBV2 and TRBJ1-4, the full variable domain is EPEVTQTPSHQVTQMGQEVILRCVPISNHLYFYWYRQILGQKVEFLVSFYNNEISEKSEIFDDQFSVERPDGSNFTLKIRSTKLEDSAMYFCASKPQGLTAEKLFFGSGTQLSVL.

The V call is TRBV28, the J call TRBJ2-3, with a possible D match to TRBD2 (5 bases). With 4 bases removed from V and 4 bases from J, the gap between germline ends came to 18 bases. Germline V gene sequence: CDR1 MDHEN, CDR2 SYDVKM. The CDR3 runs to 16 residues. The CDR3 DNA reads TGTGCCAGCAGTTCAATAGCGAGGCCTTTGGCAGATACGCAGTATTTT. This translates into CASSSIARPLADTQYF.

The J gene is TRBJ2-1, the V gene TRBV29-1, with 10 bases fitting TRBD2. Unmatched junction bases numbered 3, after V lost 0 bases and J lost 4 bases. The CDR3 consists of 15 residues. The germline V gene encodes CDR1 SQVTM and CDR2 ANQGSEA. CDR3 amino acids: CSVEETAGGYNEQFF. For the CDR3, the DNA is TGCAGCGTTGAAGAAACAGCGGGGGGGTACAATGAGCAGTTCTTC.

The sample holds a few counts of this clone. V is TRBV27 and J is TRBJ2-2; 10 bases map to TRBD2. V trimming: 5 bases; J trimming: 3 bases; junction bases outside the gene matches: 6. Germline lookup yields CDR1 MNHEY and CDR2 SMNVEV (reference sequence). This CDR3 has 16 residues. The CDR3: CASSKPGTSDTGELFF. The CDR3 DNA reads TGTGCCAGCAGTAAACCCGGGACTAGCGACACCGGGGAGCTGTTTTTT.

The chain links TRBV24-1 to TRBJ1-1; D remains unclear. Trimming took off 2 bases at V and 2 bases at J, with 11 bases between the two ends. Per the germline V gene, CDR1 is KGHDR and CDR2 is SFDVKD. The CDR3 consists of 15 residues. CDR3: CATSDWENINTEAFF. The CDR3 DNA follows: TGTGCCACCAGTGATTGGGAGAACATTAACACTGAAGCTTTCTTT.

The chain uses TRBV7-2 and TRBJ2-7; 8 nucleotides match TRBD1. Germline values: CDR1 SGHTA, CDR2 FQGNSA. Trimming took 3 bases from V and 2 from J; bases not matched to a gene: 6. The CDR3 consists of 15 residues. The chain's CDR3 is CASSFNQGAAYEQYF. CDR3 sequence (DNA): TGTGCCAGCAGCTTCAATCAGGGGGCGGCCTACGAGCAGTACTTC.

V usage is TRBV6-5 and J usage is TRBJ1-2; no firm D call. The CDR3 is 14 amino acids. Germline CDR1 reads MNHEY; CDR2 reads SVGAGI. Trimming removed 8 bases at V and 1 base at J, with 14 bases between. As DNA, the CDR3 is TGTGCCAGCTCCCCAGGTGGGCTTAACTATGGCTACACCTTC. Translated, it gives CASSPGGLNYGYTF.

The V gene is TRBV7-8, the J gene TRBJ1-5; 9 bases match TRBD1. The CDR3 is made up of 15 amino acids. The germline V gene encodes CDR1 SGHVS and CDR2 FQNEAQ. J lost 6 bases, V lost 5 bases, and 8 bases had no gene match. CDR3 region: CASSIRDRVGQPQHF. CDR3 sequence (DNA): TGTGCCAGCAGCATCCGGGACAGGGTTGGTCAGCCCCAGCATTTT.

The rearrangement links TRBV20-1 to TRBJ2-7, with D possibly TRBD1 on 7 matching bases. The germline V gene has CDR1 DFQATT and CDR2 SNEGSKA (reference sequence). The CDR3 contains 14 residues. V was trimmed by 3 bases and J by 1 base, leaving 13 bases between them. CDR3 in DNA: TGCAGTGCTAGTGGCAGGGGGGAGTCCTACGAGCAGTACTTC. Protein product: CSASGRGESYEQYF.